A selection of T cell receptor beta chains follows, all from one sample in a study of T cell changes during pregnancy in multiple sclerosis. Some clones are missing from TCRdb's copy, which holds only in-frame ones; the method was immunoSEQ multiplex PCR. The repertoire holds about 50,000 clones, with roughly 91% as singletons. The sample here was CD4+ T cells from peripheral blood mononuclear cells, taken in the second trimester of pregnancy. The receptors come from a female donor with multiple sclerosis, enrolled in a pregnancy study. The CDR3 runs from the conserved cysteine through the conserved F or W. Fields, in order: clone size, J gene, D gene, V gene, CDR3 DNA, CDR3 protein. D genes are given only for firm matches. Clone size is stated in some rows and not others, as once, few, many or a class when expanded.

>-|TRBJ2-5|TRBD2|TRBV13
TGTGCCAGCAGCCCCCCAGACCCGGGACTAGCGGGGGGGCCGGCAGAGACCCAGTACTTC
CASSPPDPGLAGGPAETQYF
>-|TRBJ1-5|-|TRBV30
TGTGCCTGGAGCGCCCTGGGGGGAATTCCGCCCCAGCATTTT
CAWSALGGIPPQHF
>-|TRBJ1-2|-|TRBV7-9
TGTGCCAGCGGCCCAGCGGACAGTCCGTGGGGCTACACCTTC
CASGPADSPWGYTF
>-|TRBJ2-5|TRBD2|TRBV4-1
TGCGCCAGCAGCCAACTAGCTGGGGAGGGGGAGACCCAGTACTTC
CASSQLAGEGETQYF
>-|TRBJ1-6|-|TRBV27
TGTGCCAGCAGTTTTCGACGGAGCTCCTATAATTCACCCCTCCACTTT
CASSFRRSSYNSPLHF
>-|TRBJ2-1|-|TRBV15
TGTGCCACCAGCAGAGACGGTCGTCCTGACAATGAGCAGTTCTTC
CATSRDGRPDNEQFF
>-|TRBJ1-2|TRBD1|TRBV2
TGTGCCAGCAGTGAAGCGGCCGGGACAGGGAACTACACCTTC
CASSEAAGTGNYTF
>-|TRBJ1-2|-|TRBV19
TGTGCCAGTAGTATCGCACCAGGACAGAGTTATGGCTACACCTTC
CASSIAPGQSYGYTF
>-|TRBJ2-3|-|TRBV7-6
TGTGCCAGCAGCTCCGCCGGGACAAAGAGCACAGATACGCAGTATTTT
CASSSAGTKSTDTQYF
>-|TRBJ2-7|TRBD1|TRBV11-2
TGTGCCAGCACTTCCGGGACAGGGTACAGTGAGCAGTACTTC
CASTSGTGYSEQYF
>-|TRBJ1-2|TRBD1|TRBV18
TGTGCCAGCTCACCTAGCGGACAGGGGAGCATCTATGGCTACACCTTC
CASSPSGQGSIYGYTF
>-|TRBJ2-2|-|TRBV5-1
TGCGCCAGCAGCCACCGGGGGGCGGGGACCGGGGAGCTGTTTTTT
CASSHRGAGTGELFF
>-|TRBJ1-2|TRBD1|TRBV18
TGTGCCAGCTCACCACCAATAGGAGGGGGCGACTATGGCTACACCTTC
CASSPPIGGGDYGYTF
>-|TRBJ2-7|TRBD1|TRBV4-2
TGTGCCAGCAGCCCGGGACAGGGGGACTACGAGCAGTACTTC
CASSPGQGDYEQYF
>-|TRBJ1-2|TRBD1|TRBV6-4
TGTGCCAGCAGTGCAGGGGGCACCTATGGCTACACCTTC
CASSAGGTYGYTF
>-|TRBJ1-2|-|TRBV6-5
TGTGCCAGCCTCTCAGGGGAGGGTGGCTACACCTTC
CASLSGEGGYTF
>-|TRBJ1-3|-|TRBV14
TGTGCCAGCAGCCAAGATCTGGGGCTTGGTGGAAACACCATATATTTT
CASSQDLGLGGNTIYF
>-|TRBJ2-3|TRBD1|TRBV6-6
TGTGCCAGCAGTCCAGGGACAGGGAGGAGCACAGATACGCAGTATTTT
CASSPGTGRSTDTQYF
>-|TRBJ2-7|-|TRBV15
TGTGCCACCAGCAGAGTAAGAGAGCACTCCTACGAGCAGTACTTC
CATSRVREHSYEQYF
>once|TRBJ1-1|TRBD1|TRBV7-9
TGTGCCAGCAGCTTAGCCACCGGGACAGCGAACACTGAAGCTTTCTTT
CASSLATGTANTEAFF
>-|TRBJ2-5|TRBD2|TRBV10-3
TGTGCCATCAGTGAGTGGGGACTAGCGGGAGGGCCCCCCAAAGGAGAGACCCAGTACTTC
CAISEWGLAGGPPKGETQYF
>-|TRBJ2-5|TRBD1|TRBV7-7
TGTGCTAGCAGCTTGGTCGGACAGGGTAAAGAGACCCAGTACTTC
CASSLVGQGKETQYF
>-|TRBJ2-3|TRBD1|TRBV5-1
TGCGCCAGCAGCCCGGGACAGGGCGGGACAGATACGCAGTATTTT
CASSPGQGGTDTQYF
>once|TRBJ1-5|-|TRBV6-1
TGTGCCAGCAGACCGACAGATAGCAATCAGCCCCAGCATTTT
CASRPTDSNQPQHF
>-|TRBJ1-1|TRBD1|TRBV18
TGTGCCAGCTCGCAGGACAGGGAGGCTGAAGCTTTCTTT
CASSQDREAEAFF
>once|TRBJ2-7|TRBD2|TRBV6-6
TGTGCCAGCAGTTACGCGAGCGGGAGTTACGAGCAGTACTTC
CASSYASGSYEQYF
>-|TRBJ2-2|-|TRBV30
TGTGCCTGGAGCTTTGGCAACACCGGGGAGCTGTTTTTT
CAWSFGNTGELFF
>once|TRBJ2-7|-|TRBV6-1
TGTGCCAGCAGTGAAGCGCTGGTCCTATACGAGCAGTACTTC
CASSEALVLYEQYF
>-|TRBJ2-7|-|TRBV28
TGTGCCAGCGGGGGGGTGTCGCGTTCCCCAGGGGGCGTCAACTACGAGCAGTACTTC
CASGGVSRSPGGVNYEQYF
>-|TRBJ1-2|-|TRBV27
TGTGCCAGCAGTTTATCCCCACAAGGGGCTCACTATGGCTACACCTTC
CASSLSPQGAHYGYTF
>-|TRBJ1-4|-|TRBV5-5
TGTGCCAGCAGAAAGGGGGACCCAACTAATGAAAAACTGTTTTTT
CASRKGDPTNEKLFF
>-|TRBJ2-3|TRBD2|TRBV15
TGTGCCACCAGCGGAGGCGTACTAGCGGGGGGCACAGATACGCAGTATTTT
CATSGGVLAGGTDTQYF
>-|TRBJ2-5|TRBD2|TRBV2
TGTGCCAGCAGTGCTCGACTAGCGGGGCTCGGAGAGACCCAGTACTTC
CASSARLAGLGETQYF
>-|TRBJ1-1|-|TRBV6-4
TGTGCCAGCAGTGTACAAACAGGAGGGGAGACTGAAGCTTTCTTT
CASSVQTGGETEAFF
>-|TRBJ1-1|TRBD1|TRBV7-9
TGTGCCAGCAGCAGGGGGCAGACTGAAGCTTTCTTT
CASSRGQTEAFF
>-|TRBJ1-4|-|TRBV10-2
TGCGCCACCCTCTACAGGGACCCGTCGCGGGAAAAACTGTTTTTT
CATLYRDPSREKLFF
>-|TRBJ2-7|TRBD2|TRBV4-1
TGCGCCAGCAGCCAAGGACTAGCGGGGGGCCGCAGCTCCTACGAGCAGTACTTC
CASSQGLAGGRSSYEQYF
>-|TRBJ2-5|-|TRBV25-1
TGTGCCAGCAGTGGAAGGGTACTAGGGGGTGGGGAGACCCAGTACTTC
CASSGRVLGGGETQYF
>-|TRBJ1-2|-|TRBV6-5
TGTGCCAGCAGTTACCTACGACAGGCTAACTATGGCTACACCTTC
CASSYLRQANYGYTF
>-|TRBJ2-1|-|TRBV12-5
TGTGCTAGTGGTTCCGGGGAAGGATTCTACAATGAGCAGTTCTTC
CASGSGEGFYNEQFF
>-|TRBJ2-7|TRBD1|TRBV27
TGTGCCAGCAGTTTGACAGGGGTTGTTTCCTACGAGCAGTACTTC
CASSLTGVVSYEQYF
>-|TRBJ2-1|-|TRBV9
TGTGCCAGCAGCGCGCAGGGGCCCAATGAGCAGTTCTTC
CASSAQGPNEQFF
>-|TRBJ2-7|-|TRBV5-5
TGTGCCAGCAGCTTGGCGGCAGGGGATGTCTACGAGCAGTACTTC
CASSLAAGDVYEQYF
>-|TRBJ2-3|-|TRBV9
TGTGCCAGCAGCCCGGTTAGACGGGGGGCCTACACAGATACGCAGTATTTT
CASSPVRRGAYTDTQYF